The present entry profiles one T cell receptor beta chain with its context. The source of the sample is a study of blood T cell repertoires in COVID-19. Study-level background: The United States, Italy and Spain were the sources of the acute and convalescent COVID-19 samples.

The CDR3 covers 16 residues. With 3 bases removed from V and 10 bases from J, the gap between germline ends came to 23 bases. The germline gives CDR1 KGHDR, CDR2 SFDVKD. Across 24 US areas, participants ranged in age from roughly 18 to 95 years. Cohort placement rested on clinical history that participants reported themselves. The data were produced by immunoSEQ multiplex PCR, yet TCRdb's version contains in-frame clones alone and is incomplete. The data show hundreds of thousands of clones, approximately 90% seen once. The J gene is TRBJ1-1, the V gene TRBV24-1; no reliable D call. The sequenced material came from PBMCs or T cells enriched from blood (not recorded which). The receptor's source is a woman aged 60-75 years in a cohort exposed to, infected with or recovered from COVID-19 (not recorded which). The CDR3 is CATSDRPPWRESGAFF. The CDR3 nucleotides are TGTGCCACCAGTGATCGACCCCCGTGGAGGGAGTCGGGAGCTTTCTTT.